These 15 T cell receptor beta chains were sequenced from one sample in a study of blood T cell repertoires in COVID-19. Measured with immunoSEQ multiplex PCR; TCRdb has only the in-frame clones, and not every one. The sample lists approximately 90,000 clones, roughly 89% occurring once. The sample was peripheral blood. The source of these receptors is a woman aged 70-85 years with acute or convalescent COVID-19.

The genes are TRBV30 and TRBJ1-6, with no clear D. The CDR3 is 14 amino acids. V lost 2 bases, J lost 7 bases, and 12 bases lay in between. Germline V gene data show CDR1 as GTSNPN and CDR2 as SVGIG (reference sequence). CDR3 sequence (DNA): TGTGCCTGGAGTTGGTCGGAGGTCAATTCACCCCTCCACTTT. Amino acids: CAWSWSEVNSPLHF.

This chain uses TRBV13 with TRBJ2-7, with D maybe TRBD2 (5 bases). CDR3 size: 13 residues. Germline V gives CDR1 PRHDT, CDR2 FYEKMQ (reference sequence). Trimming left V 3 bases short and J 1 base short, with 7 bases between. The CDR3 DNA sequence: TGTGCCAGCAGCTTTGGACTGTCCTACGAGCAGTACGTC. Translating it yields CASSFGLSYEQYV.

This sequence joins TRBV6-5 and TRBJ2-3; 9 positions agree with TRBD2. This CDR3 comprises 15 residues. V lost 6 bases to trimming and J lost 6 bases; unmatched junction nucleotides: 10. Germline V CDR1 and CDR2: MNHEY, SVGAGI. The CDR3 region is CASSASGTSMDTQYF. The CDR3 region has the DNA TGTGCCAGCAGCGCTTCCGGGACTAGCATGGATACGCAGTATTTT.

The CDR3 loop is CASSLEGGGARANSPLHF. The CDR3, as DNA: TGCGCCAGCAGCTTGGAGGGAGGTGGGGCACGAGCTAATTCACCCCTCCACTTT. The chain uses TRBV5-1 and TRBJ1-6; D is possibly TRBD1 (5 bases). Trimming took off 0 bases at V and 6 bases at J, with 19 bases between the two ends. This CDR3 spans 18 amino acids. Per the germline V gene, CDR1 is SGHRS and CDR2 is YFSETQ.

The genes are TRBV9 and TRBJ2-1; TRBD2 agrees at 13 bases. The CDR3 sequence is 19 residues long. CDR1 and CDR2 from the germline V gene are SGDLS and YYNGEE. V shed 4 bases, J shed 5 bases, and the junction held 15 bases outside the gene matches. CDR3 protein: CASSHTQKWGTSGNNEQFF. The CDR3 DNA is TGTGCCAGCAGCCACACACAAAAGTGGGGGACTAGCGGGAACAATGAGCAGTTCTTC.

The genes are TRBV9 and TRBJ1-4; the D gene is possibly TRBD1 (5 bases). V shed 2 bases and J shed 7 bases, with 15 bases lying between them. Germline assignment: CDR1 SGDLS and CDR2 YYNGEE. This CDR3 is built from 15 residues. In DNA, the CDR3 is TGTGCCAGCAGCGTCTCCCTGGGGGAGGGTGAAAAACTGTTTTTT. This gives the protein CASSVSLGEGEKLFF.

The rearrangement uses TRBV25-1 and TRBJ2-3; 9 nucleotides align to TRBD2. In germline, CDR1 is MGHDK, CDR2 SYGVNS. The CDR3 loop spans 15 amino acids. J gave up 0 bases and V 5 bases, and 3 bases lay outside the gene matches. The CDR3 is CASSLAGLSTDTQYF. CDR3 nucleotides: TGTGCCAGCAGTCTAGCGGGGCTGAGCACAGATACGCAGTATTTT. Based on the CDR3 plus reference TRBV25-1 and TRBJ2-3, the full variable domain is EADIYQTPRYLVIGTGKKITLECSQTMGHDKMYWYQQDPGMELHLIHYSYGVNSTEKGDLSSESTVSRIRTEHFPLTLESARPSHTSQYLCASSLAGLSTDTQYFGPGTRLTVL.

The chain is built from TRBV7-2 and TRBJ1-1; TRBD1 is a possible D gene (6 bases). Trimming stripped 3 bases from V and 5 bases from J, with 13 bases between. Germline-derived CDR1 and CDR2 are SGHTA and FQGNSA. The CDR3 spans 14 residues. The CDR3 region is CASSFDRSWTEAFF. The DNA for the CDR3 is TGTGCCAGCAGCTTCGACAGGTCGTGGACTGAAGCTTTCTTT.

The genes are TRBV4-2 and TRBJ2-7, with 8 bases that match TRBD1. CDR1 and CDR2 (germline): LGHNA, YNFKEQ. The CDR3 sequence is 15 residues long. The ends lost 3 bases at V and 2 bases at J; junction bases unmatched: 6. CDR3 nucleotide sequence: TGTGCCAGCAGCCACGAAATGACAGGGGCCTACGAGCAGTACTTC. Protein: CASSHEMTGAYEQYF.

This clone has more than one count but fewer than ten. The chain carries TRBV18 and TRBJ1-1; D is perhaps TRBD1 (5 bases). Trimming took off 4 bases at V and 0 bases at J, with 12 bases between the two ends. The CDR3 consists of 15 residues. Germline-derived CDR1 and CDR2 are KGHSH and LQKENI. The CDR3 DNA follows: TGTGCCAGCTCACGGAACCAAGGGGTGAACACTGAAGCTTTCTTT. Its protein product is CASSRNQGVNTEAFF.

The rearrangement links TRBV6-6 to TRBJ1-4, with 8 bases fitting TRBD1. The CDR3 has 16 amino acids. The V and J ends lost 5 bases and 8 bases, in that order; junction bases with no gene match: 13. Germline-derived CDR1 and CDR2 are MNHNY and SVGAGI (reference sequence). The CDR3 sequence: CASSPHTTGVGEKLFF. The CDR3 nucleotides are TGTGCCAGCAGTCCCCACACGACAGGGGTGGGGGAAAAACTGTTTTTT.

The genes are TRBV6-6 and TRBJ1-1, with 8 bases fitting TRBD1. Germline assignment: CDR1 MNHNY and CDR2 SVGAGI (reference sequence). This CDR3 contains 16 residues. Germline trimming cut 3 bases from V and 3 bases from J; bases unmatched to any gene: 9. The CDR3 loop reads CASSYTEQGVYTEAFF. CDR3 nucleotides: TGTGCCAGCAGTTATACAGAACAGGGGGTTTACACTGAAGCTTTCTTT.

V and J are TRBV19 and TRBJ2-3; 8 bases are a match to TRBD2. V shed 8 bases, J shed 5 bases, and the junction held 9 bases outside the gene matches. The CDR3 runs to 14 residues. Per the germline V gene, CDR1 is LNHDA and CDR2 is SQIVND (reference sequence). Written as DNA, the CDR3 is TGTGCCAGTTCGGGCGGGAGGTCTAAAGATACGCAGTATTTT. Translated, it gives CASSGGRSKDTQYF.

The V call is TRBV20-1, the J call TRBJ2-7, with D perhaps matching TRBD2 (5 bases). Germline CDR1 is DFQATT and CDR2 is SNEGSKA (reference sequence). V was clipped by 5 bases and J by 5 bases, with 7 bases between them. CDR3 length: 10 amino acids. The CDR3 spells CSAAGDEQYF. The CDR3 bases are TGCAGTGCTGCCGGGGACGAGCAGTACTTC.

The chain carries TRBV9 and TRBJ1-3; the D is unclear. This CDR3 contains 16 residues. CDR1 is SGDLS and CDR2 is YYNGEE in the germline V gene. Trimming took off 3 bases at V and 0 bases at J, with 13 bases between the two ends. The DNA of the CDR3 is TGTGCCAGCAGCGCCCGGACGGGGAGCTCTGGAAACACCATATATTTT. It codes for CASSARTGSSGNTIYF.